Presented here are 21 T cell receptor beta chains from one specimen sequenced in a study of radiotherapy plus CTLA-4 blockade in lung cancer. Produced via immunoSEQ multiplex PCR; TCRdb's table is partial and in-frame only. The repertoire includes about 33,000 clones, approximately 78% of them detected once, and about 26% sits in the top ten. The specimen was peripheral blood, collected from a patient treated with radiotherapy plus ipilimumab. The receptors stem from a human donor with non-small cell lung cancer that progressed on radiotherapy plus ipilimumab.

This sequence joins TRBV7-2 and TRBJ1-5; D may be TRBD1 (5 bases). The CDR3 covers 15 residues. Germline CDR1 is SGHTA and CDR2 is FQGNSA. The V and J ends lost 5 bases and 0 bases respectively, with 11 bases between them. The CDR3 sequence is CASSPTVYSNQPQHF. The CDR3, as DNA: TGTGCCAGCAGCCCGACAGTCTATAGCAATCAGCCCCAGCATTTT.

The chain carries TRBV27 and TRBJ1-5, with D tentatively TRBD1 (6 bases). The CDR3 is made up of 14 amino acids. Looked up from germline, CDR1 is MNHEY and CDR2 is SMNVEV (reference sequence). The V gene lost 2 bases and the J gene lost 10 bases, with 15 bases spanning the gap. The CDR3 DNA sequence: TGTGCCAGCAGTTTAGAAACAGGGACAAGTCCCCAGCATTTT. This translates into CASSLETGTSPQHF.

V is TRBV5-4 and J is TRBJ1-2, with D possibly matching TRBD1 (6 bases). The germline V gene encodes CDR1 SGHNT and CDR2 YYREEE (reference sequence). This CDR3 is built from 14 residues. Trimming shortened V by 4 bases and J by 2 bases, and 12 bases separated the two germline ends. Here the CDR3 reads CASSPEGQNYGYTF. CDR3 DNA sequence: TGTGCCAGCAGCCCTGAGGGACAAAACTATGGCTACACCTTC.

V is TRBV7-2 and J is TRBJ2-1; D is undetermined. The V gene's germline CDR1 is SGHTA and CDR2 FQGNSA. The CDR3 has 14 amino acids. The germline V and J ends were trimmed by 1 base and 13 bases, with 17 bases remaining between them. The CDR3, as DNA: TGTGCCAGCAGCTTAGAAGGCACAGTCCCTCGACAGTTCTTC. Translation: CASSLEGTVPRQFF.

This clone was seen just once. A junction end diverges from the germline sequence, so it may reflect a read error. V usage is TRBV7-8 and J usage is TRBJ2-6, with 9 positions matching TRBD2. This CDR3 spans 18 amino acids. Germline CDR1 reads SGHVS; CDR2 reads FQNEAQ. This CDR3 is CASSLAAGGSPGANVLTF. The CDR3 DNA sequence: TGTGCCAGCAGCCTAGCAGCGGGGGGTTCCCCTGGGGCCAACGTCCTGACTTTC.

The chain employs TRBV10-1 and TRBJ2-2; the match to TRBD2 covers 13 bases. The length of the CDR3 is 17 residues. Germline lookup yields CDR1 WNHNN and CDR2 SYGVQD (reference sequence). Losses at the gene ends were 4 bases for V and 0 bases for J; bases not matched to a gene: 2. CDR3 DNA: TGCGCCAGCAGTGGACTAGCGGGGGGCCCGAACACCGGGGAGCTGTTTTTT. Protein: CASSGLAGGPNTGELFF.

The J gene is TRBJ1-6, the V gene TRBV2; no reliable D call. Trimming left V 6 bases short and J 0 bases short, with 12 bases between. Per germline, CDR1 SNHLY and CDR2 FYNNEI. The CDR3 is 16 amino acids. This chain's CDR3 is CASSLLGSSYNSPLHF. The CDR3 DNA follows: TGTGCCAGCAGCCTCCTAGGGAGCTCCTATAATTCACCCCTCCACTTT.

This chain links TRBV13 with TRBJ1-5; D is undetermined. Germline CDR1 is PRHDT and CDR2 is FYEKMQ (reference sequence). The CDR3 is 13 amino acids. V lost 3 bases to trimming and J lost 0 bases, with 3 bases between them. CDR3: CASSFYSNQPQHF. CDR3 DNA: TGTGCCAGCAGCTTTTATAGCAATCAGCCCCAGCATTTT.

This clone has just a few counts. This sequence joins TRBV19 and TRBJ2-3, with a tentative D call TRBD1 (5 bases). The CDR3 extends over 12 amino acids. V was shortened by 2 bases and J by 11 bases, with 11 bases between the two germline ends. Germline-derived CDR1 and CDR2 are LNHDA and SQIVND (reference sequence). CDR3 loop: CASSIPAGRQYF. DNA of the CDR3: TGTGCCAGTAGTATACCGGCAGGGCGGCAGTATTTT.

The gene calls are TRBV5-5 and TRBJ1-2; the match to TRBD1 covers 8 bases. CDR3 length: 17 amino acids. The junction had 9 bases not matched to a gene; V was cut back by 0 bases and J by 2 bases. The germline CDR1 and CDR2 sequences are SGHKS and YYEKEE (reference sequence). The CDR3 nucleotides read TGTGCCAGCAGCTTGGGGGCAGGGGGCTTCGGGAACTATGGCTACACCTTC. It is translated as CASSLGAGGFGNYGYTF.

This rearrangement joins TRBV19 to TRBJ1-1, with D unresolved. V was clipped by 5 bases and J by 1 base, with 8 bases between them. Germline-derived CDR1 and CDR2 are LNHDA and SQIVND (reference sequence). This CDR3 comprises 13 residues. The CDR3 DNA sequence: TGTGCCAGTAGTTTTACACCGAACACTGAAGCTTTCTTT. Translating gives CASSFTPNTEAFF.

This chain links TRBV19 with TRBJ2-3, with D perhaps matching TRBD1 (6 bases). The germline CDR1 and CDR2 sequences are LNHDA and SQIVND (reference sequence). This CDR3 spans 16 amino acids. V was clipped by 4 bases and J by 6 bases, with 20 bases between them. CDR3 protein: CASSSDNRVYGDTQYF. For the CDR3, the DNA is TGTGCCAGTAGTAGCGACAACAGGGTTTACGGGGATACGCAGTATTTT.

The J gene is TRBJ2-5, the V gene TRBV2; 7 bases line up with TRBD2. The CDR3 sequence is 13 residues long. CDR1 and CDR2 from the germline V gene are SNHLY and FYNNEI. With 9 bases clipped from V and 4 bases from J, the junction kept 8 bases outside the gene matches. The CDR3 loop is CASKAGPIETQYF. The CDR3 nucleotides read TGTGCCAGTAAAGCGGGGCCCATAGAGACCCAGTACTTC.

The rearrangement uses TRBV29-1 and TRBJ1-5, with 7 positions matching TRBD1. CDR3 length equals 14 residues. Germline lookup yields CDR1 SQVTM and CDR2 ANQGSEA. V trimming: 6 bases; J trimming: 4 bases; junction bases outside the gene matches: 9. Here the CDR3 reads CSVTGQDQNQPQHF. The CDR3 DNA follows: TGCAGCGTGACAGGACAGGACCAGAATCAGCCCCAGCATTTT.

This clone was seen once. The chain couples TRBV27 to TRBJ2-7, with D possibly matching TRBD1 (6 bases). V was shortened by 2 bases and J by 6 bases, with 17 bases between the two germline ends. CDR1 MNHEY and CDR2 SMNVEV come from the germline V gene (reference sequence). The CDR3 has 15 amino acids. The CDR3 bases are TGTGCCAGCAGTTTAAGTTCAGGGGCTTCAGGCGAGCAGTACTTC. Translation gives CASSLSSGASGEQYF.

The rearrangement joins TRBV5-6 to TRBJ2-5, with TRBD1 matching over 10 bases. The J segment lost 7 bases and the V segment lost 4 bases, leaving 7 bases of the junction unmatched. The CDR3 consists of 14 residues. The germline gives CDR1 SGHDT, CDR2 YYEEEE. The CDR3 coding sequence is TGTGCCAGCAGCCCGGGACAGGGGCTTGGGACCCAGTACTTC. Amino acids: CASSPGQGLGTQYF.

This clone was found once. The chain joins TRBV19 to TRBJ2-7; 9 positions match TRBD2. This CDR3 spans 16 amino acids. CDR1 and CDR2 (germline): LNHDA, SQIVND (reference sequence). J was trimmed by 4 bases and V by 7 bases; bases with no gene match: 14. CDR3: CASTTWWGTSKYEQYF. CDR3 nucleotide sequence: TGTGCCAGTACCACTTGGTGGGGGACTAGCAAATACGAGCAGTACTTC.

The chain uses TRBV2 and TRBJ2-2; TRBD1 agrees at 7 bases. CDR3 size: 16 residues. CDR1 and CDR2 (germline): SNHLY, FYNNEI. V gave up 4 bases and J gave up 6 bases; unmatched junction bases: 11. The CDR3 sequence: CASSVTGESFPGELFF. CDR3 nucleotide sequence: TGTGCCAGCAGTGTCACAGGGGAGTCCTTTCCCGGGGAGCTGTTTTTT.

This clone has only one observation. This chain connects TRBV19 to TRBJ2-7; 7 bases are shared with TRBD1. Germline loops: CDR1 LNHDA, CDR2 SQIVND (reference sequence). After removal of 4 bases from V and 6 bases from J, the junction contained 9 bases not matched to a gene. The CDR3 length is 14 residues. The CDR3 loop is CASSSTGDSSEQYF. The CDR3 DNA sequence: TGTGCCAGTAGTAGTACAGGGGATTCTTCCGAGCAGTACTTC.

In this sample, this clone is medium-sized. The chain combines TRBV6-5 with TRBJ1-5, with TRBD1 as a possible D gene (5 bases). Deletions cut 2 bases from V and 9 bases from J, with 8 bases between. The CDR3 runs 12 residues. Per germline, CDR1 MNHEY and CDR2 SVGAGI. CDR3 amino acids: CASSYGGGPQHF. The CDR3 DNA is TGTGCCAGCAGTTACGGGGGAGGGCCCCAGCATTTT.

The genes are TRBV27 and TRBJ2-7; 14 bases are shared with TRBD2. Germline trimming cut 5 bases from V and 5 bases from J; bases unmatched to any gene: 2. The CDR3 runs 14 residues. The germline V gene encodes CDR1 MNHEY and CDR2 SMNVEV (reference sequence). CDR3 region: CASSTGLAGDEQYF. CDR3 DNA sequence: TGTGCCAGCAGTACGGGACTAGCGGGGGACGAGCAGTACTTC.